This TCR beta chain is drawn from a study of response to subunit inactivated influenza vaccine. MiXCR was run by TCRdb on the RT-PCR reads, yielding one entry per CDR3 protein. The sample has fewer than 700,000 distinct CDR3 sequences; about an eighth are singletons. Germline V gene data show CDR1 as SEHNR and CDR2 as FQNEAQ (reference sequence). This CDR3 comprises 16 residues. V gave up 1 base and J gave up 0 bases, with 13 bases separating them. The rearrangement joins TRBV7-9 to TRBJ2-7, with D perhaps assigned TRBD1 or TRBD2 (6 bases each). Material: PBMCs from blood, obtained about 40 days after vaccination. This TCR was recovered from a man aged 45-60 years who received an inactivated influenza vaccine. In DNA form, the CDR3 reads TGTGCCAGCAGCTTAGGGACCGGGGGCCCCTCCTACGAGCAGTACTTC. The encoded protein is CASSLGTGGPSYEQYF.